Presented here are 2 T cell receptor beta chains from one specimen sequenced in a study of regulatory T cells in long-lasting Graves disease (dated by TCRdb to the early 2020s). Library method: multiplex PCR. The listed sequencing device is Illumina HiSeq 4000. CDR3 regions were amplified by Arm-PCR with iRepertoire HTBI primers to construct TCR beta libraries. TCRdb reprocessing: public reads trimmed at Q25 with fastp, clones called with MiXCR, in-frame beta chains kept. One record per CDR3 amino acid sequence lists the most common genes and DNA. The sample has fewer than 500,000 distinct CDR3 sequences on record, 15% to 20% of them singletons. The ten largest account for 9.5% to 15% of the sample. The time point tag for this specimen amounts to: newly diagnosed GD, antithyroid drugs for less than 3 months. For both TCR sequencing and RNA sequencing, RNA was extracted from PBMCs using TRIzol. A further study also used this sample, focusing on T cells in Graves' hyperthyroidism and ophthalmopathy.

The sample here was peripheral blood mononuclear cells (PBMCs), taken at new diagnosis, from a patient treated with antithyroid drugs. These receptors originate from a man aged 40-49 years with Graves disease. Donor details come from another sample of the same person, matched by shared clones.

This clonotype has ten or more counts. The gene calls are TRBV20-1 and TRBJ2-1, with TRBD2 identical over 12 bases. The germline V gene encodes CDR1 DFQATT and CDR2 SNEGSKA (reference sequence). With V trimmed by 2 bases and J by 8 bases, 10 bases remained unmatched. The CDR3 is made up of 16 amino acids. This CDR3 is CSARSLTSGSADEQFF. CDR3 DNA: TGCAGTGCTAGATCCCTGACTAGCGGGAGTGCGGATGAGCAGTTCTTC.

The chain couples TRBV2 to TRBJ1-1; 9 bases agree with TRBD1. J gave up 3 bases and V 7 bases, and 15 bases lay outside the gene matches. Germline V gene lookup returns CDR1 SNHLY and CDR2 FYNNEI. This CDR3 comprises 17 residues. The chain's CDR3 is CASTGDRALKVYTEAFF. Here the CDR3 DNA reads TGTGCCAGCACCGGGGACAGGGCCCTAAAGGTTTACACTGAAGCTTTCTTT.